Listed here are 9 T cell receptor beta chains from one sample, sequenced in a study of cytomegalovirus exposure and HLA in healthy donors (dated by TCRdb to about 2017). Libraries were prepared through the immunoSEQ multiplex PCR assay. For the multiplex PCR, a mixture combining 60 forward primers for TCR Vbeta segments and 13 reverse primers for TCR Jbeta segments was used. The table was pulled from immuneACCESS by TCRdb, which kept in-frame rearrangements only. Such tables lose some clones; where checked, under half of the loss comes from unresolved V genes, and the rest has no known cause. Within this sample are some 120,000 clones, with 75% of them counted one time only. Jointly, the top ten make up 1.6% of the sample. Sample: PBMCs. All receptors derive from a woman between 18 and 29 years old in good health and CMV-seronegative.

The chain combines TRBV9 with TRBJ2-2; TRBD1 agrees at 10 bases. CDR3 length equals 18 residues. CDR1 SGDLS and CDR2 YYNGEE come from the germline V gene. V lost 3 bases to trimming and J lost 7 bases; unmatched junction nucleotides: 15. The CDR3 DNA reads TGTGCCAGCAGCGATTCGACGGGACAGGGGTTAAACGACGGGGAGCTGTTTTTT. This codes for CASSDSTGQGLNDGELFF. The full variable domain, its missing parts supplied by reference TRBV9 and TRBJ2-2, is DSGVTQTPKHLITATGQRVTLRCSPRSGDLSVYWYQQSLDQGLQFLIQYYNGEERAKGNILERFSAQQFPDLHSELNLSSLELGDSALYFCASSDSTGQGLNDGELFFGEGSRLTVL.

The chain employs TRBV18 and TRBJ1-1; D gene ambiguous. This CDR3 spans 15 amino acids. The V end lost 2 bases, the J end lost 0 bases, and 10 bases lay between the germline ends. Germline lookup yields CDR1 KGHSH and CDR2 LQKENI. The chain's CDR3 is CASSPELAVNTEAFF. In DNA form, the CDR3 reads TGTGCCAGCTCACCAGAATTGGCGGTGAACACTGAAGCTTTCTTT.

The chain links TRBV5-8 to TRBJ2-5; the match to TRBD1 covers 8 bases. V was clipped by 0 bases and J by 2 bases; unmatched bases: 0. This CDR3 is 14 amino acids long. Germline V CDR1 and CDR2: SGHTS, YDEGEE. The CDR3 bases are TGTGCCAGCAGCTTGGGACAGGGGCAAGAGACCCAGTACTTC. This sequence encodes CASSLGQGQETQYF.

J is TRBJ2-7 and V is TRBV6-1; 12 bases align to TRBD1. V gave up 0 bases and J gave up 11 bases; unmatched junction bases: 11. This CDR3 region has 16 residues. Germline V gene sequence: CDR1 MNHNS, CDR2 SASEGT. CDR3 residues: CASSEASGTGGRRKYF. The CDR3 nucleotides are TGTGCCAGCAGTGAAGCGTCCGGGACAGGGGGCCGGCGGAAGTACTTC.

J is TRBJ2-3 and V is TRBV5-1; 15 positions match TRBD2. Per germline, CDR1 SGHRS and CDR2 YFSETQ. The trim removed 2 bases at V and 3 bases at J, leaving 4 bases unmatched. The CDR3 length is 17 residues. The CDR3 spells CASSFSGTSGGTDTQYF. The DNA of the CDR3 is TGCGCCAGCAGCTTTTCCGGGACTAGCGGGGGGACAGATACGCAGTATTTT.

The chain joins TRBV6-5 to TRBJ1-1; D is perhaps TRBD1 (5 bases). This CDR3 region has 15 residues. Germline V lookup: CDR1 MNHEY, CDR2 SVGAGI. Trimming took off 8 bases at V and 2 bases at J, with 18 bases between the two ends. CDR3 region: CASGDSGSLNTEAFF. The CDR3 nucleotides read TGTGCCAGCGGGGATTCAGGGTCTTTAAACACTGAAGCTTTCTTT.

The J gene is TRBJ1-1, the V gene TRBV28; tentatively, D is TRBD1 (6 bases). CDR1 is MDHEN and CDR2 is SYDVKM in the germline V gene. This CDR3 comprises 13 residues. Trimming left V 8 bases short and J 7 bases short, with 17 bases between. This CDR3 is CASAATGFGEAFF. CDR3 DNA: TGTGCCAGCGCCGCTACAGGGTTTGGTGAAGCTTTCTTT.

The V call is TRBV30, the J call TRBJ2-2, with D tentatively TRBD2 (7 bases). V lost 2 bases and J 5 bases, leaving 15 bases between the germline ends. The CDR3 totals 15 residues. Germline V gene sequence: CDR1 GTSNPN, CDR2 SVGIG (reference sequence). The CDR3 sequence is CAWSLRRGGTGELFF. Written as DNA, the CDR3 is TGTGCCTGGAGTCTGAGAAGGGGGGGTACCGGGGAGCTGTTTTTT.

The V gene is TRBV19, the J gene TRBJ1-1; D is unresolved. The germline V gene encodes CDR1 LNHDA and CDR2 SQIVND (reference sequence). V was clipped by 2 bases and J by 9 bases, with 7 bases between them. The CDR3 contains 11 residues. The CDR3 sequence: CASSIRTQAFF. The CDR3 region has the DNA TGTGCCAGTAGTATACGAACTCAAGCTTTCTTT.